The clone carrying this TCR beta chain has a handful of counts. What it binds is unknown. The CDR3 consists of 15 residues. V gave up 0 bases and J gave up 8 bases, with 13 bases separating them. From germline, CDR1 is LGHNA and CDR2 YSLEER. The entry originates in a study of blood T cells in healthy people across ages. General study findings and limits: A conclusive naive versus antigen-experienced comparison was prevented by the unsorted PBMCs. Long-lived and aged donors differed, with more naive CD4+ cells and higher diversity in the long-lived.

It was with a sample-barcoded 5' primer and a J-beta primer mix that a second PCR of roughly 6 to 12 cycles was run. Each CDR3 protein is one row after TCRdb ran MiXCR on the 5' RACE reads. The sample contains approximately 900,000 distinct CDR3 sequences, approximately 49% of which appear only once. Healthy Russian Caucasian donors spanned ages roughly 6 to 90 years. This TCR was recovered from a young man in good health. The rearrangement links TRBV4-3 to TRBJ1-4; D gene uncertain. The specimen sequenced was blood. The CDR3 here is CASSQDLGSWEKLFF. CDR3 bases: TGCGCCAGCAGCCAAGATCTCGGTTCGTGGGAAAAACTGTTTTTT.